This record covers a single T cell receptor (beta chain). No antigen is known for it. The entry originates in a study of blood T cell dynamics during melanoma immunotherapy. Study results and caveats: Unlike progressors, later disease-control patients had W3 repertoires gaining clonality or diversity.

Assay used: immunoSEQ multiplex PCR; TCRdb lists only in-frame clones, some missing. The data contain roughly 14,000 clones, under 90% of them singletons. Time point given: pre-treatment baseline. Blood was drawn before treatment and at week 3 after checkpoint blockade. CDR3 length equals 17 residues. V gave up 1 base and J gave up 0 bases, with 13 bases separating them. The germline V gene has CDR1 SEHNR and CDR2 FQNEAQ (reference sequence). The source of this sequence is a human donor with melanoma. The chain links TRBV7-9 to TRBJ1-3; D not certain. The source was blood, collected from a patient treated with checkpoint blockade. CDR3 region: CASSLVGGGNSGNTIYF. The CDR3, as DNA: TGTGCCAGCAGCTTAGTTGGCGGCGGAAACTCTGGAAACACCATATATTTT. Filled out from reference TRBV7-9 and TRBJ1-3, the complete variable domain reads DTGVSQNPRHKITKRGQNVTFRCDPISEHNRLYWYRQTLGQGPEFLTYFQNEAQLEKSRLLSDRFSAERPKGSFSTLEIQRTEQGDSAMYLCASSLVGGGNSGNTIYFGEGSWLTVV.